One and the same sample provided the 28 T cell receptor beta chains below, sequenced in a study of blood T cell repertoires in COVID-19. Assay used: immunoSEQ multiplex PCR; TCRdb lists only in-frame clones, some missing. Among 300,000 or so clones listed, 75% to 90% were seen once. Sequenced sample: peripheral blood. Receptors originate from a middle-aged woman with acute or convalescent COVID-19.

This chain joins TRBV5-5 and TRBJ1-2; 9 nucleotides agree with TRBD1. V shed 2 bases and J 5 bases; nucleotides not matched to a gene: 4. Germline V gene lookup returns CDR1 SGHKS and CDR2 YYEKEE (reference sequence). The CDR3 sequence is 14 residues long. For the CDR3, the DNA is TGTGCCAGCAGCTTCCGGGGACAGGGATATGGCTACACCTTC. Translating it yields CASSFRGQGYGYTF.

This sequence joins TRBV6-5 and TRBJ2-5, with 8 positions matching TRBD1. This CDR3 has 15 residues. Germline-derived CDR1 and CDR2 are MNHEY and SVGAGI. V gave up 6 bases and J gave up 2 bases; unmatched junction bases: 8. CDR3 region: CASRRLHRGQETQYF. The CDR3 DNA reads as TGTGCCAGCAGACGACTACACAGGGGGCAAGAGACCCAGTACTTC.

This sequence joins TRBV30 and TRBJ2-2; 8 nucleotides agree with TRBD2. V trimming: 5 bases; J trimming: 5 bases; junction bases outside the gene matches: 13. CDR3 length: 16 residues. CDR1 and CDR2 (germline): GTSNPN, SVGIG (reference sequence). CDR3 residues: CAWGRPGGLGTGELFF. CDR3 in DNA: TGTGCCTGGGGTCGGCCGGGGGGGCTAGGGACCGGGGAGCTGTTTTTT.

The J gene is TRBJ2-5, the V gene TRBV4-2; D is possibly TRBD1 (6 bases). CDR3 length equals 16 residues. Germline values: CDR1 LGHNA, CDR2 YNFKEQ. The V and J ends lost 4 bases and 5 bases respectively, with 20 bases between them. The CDR3 coding sequence is TGTGCCAGCAGCCCTCGGGACACGGTTTCATCGGAGACCCAGTACTTC. Its translation: CASSPRDTVSSETQYF.

This clone was counted a single time. V is TRBV5-5 and J is TRBJ1-2; 8 bases are a match to TRBD1. V lost 3 bases, J lost 5 bases, and 12 bases stayed unmatched. Germline-derived CDR1 and CDR2 are SGHKS and YYEKEE (reference sequence). The CDR3 covers 16 residues. As DNA, the CDR3 is TGTGCCAGCAGCTCCGACCCCGGACAGGGTGTATATGGCTACACCTTC. It is translated as CASSSDPGQGVYGYTF. Complete variable domain (other parts from reference TRBV5-5 and TRBJ1-2): DAGVTQSPTHLIKTRGQQVTLRCSPISGHKSVSWYQQVLGQGPQFIFQYYEKEERGRGNFPDRFSARQFPNYSSELNVNALLLGDSALYLCASSSDPGQGVYGYTFGSGTRLTVV.

The chain has TRBV7-9 and TRBJ1-4; 8 nucleotides align to TRBD1. This CDR3 spans 14 amino acids. Germline lookup yields CDR1 SEHNR and CDR2 FQNEAQ (reference sequence). V lost 4 bases and J lost 3; bases outside the gene matches: 1. CDR3 protein: CASSWTGPNEKLFF. In DNA form, the CDR3 reads TGTGCCAGCAGCTGGACAGGGCCTAATGAAAAACTGTTTTTT.

This chain uses TRBV9 with TRBJ2-2; D uncertain. Looked up from germline, CDR1 is SGDLS and CDR2 is YYNGEE. Trimming took 0 bases from V and 0 from J, leaving 6 bases between them. The CDR3 consists of 15 residues. The CDR3 nucleotides read TGTGCCAGCAGCGTAGGCCGGTCGAACACCGGGGAGCTGTTTTTT. This gives the protein CASSVGRSNTGELFF.

This sequence joins TRBV12-3 or TRBV12-4 and TRBJ1-1, with D unclear. This CDR3 has 11 residues. Trimming cost V 11 bases and J 4 bases, with 11 bases left between them. The DNA of the CDR3 is TGTGCCTCCCCGGTCGGCACTGAAGCTTTCTTT. Amino acids: CASPVGTEAFF.

The CDR3 sequence: CASSLAGANQPQHF. The DNA for the CDR3 is TGTGCCAGCAGCTTAGCGGGAGCCAACCAGCCCCAGCATTTT. The genes are TRBV7-9 and TRBJ1-5; D is ambiguous. Germline CDR1 reads SEHNR; CDR2 reads FQNEAQ (reference sequence). The CDR3 covers 14 residues. V was pared by 0 bases and J by 7 bases, with 10 bases between.

In DNA, the CDR3 is TGTGCCAGCAGCCAAGAAGGGAGAGGAGCTTTCTTT. Encoded protein: CASSQEGRGAFF. The chain carries TRBV3-1 (or the pseudogene TRBV3-2) and TRBJ1-1; D unresolved. V lost 0 bases to trimming and J lost 10 bases, with 9 bases between them. CDR3 size: 12 residues. Germline CDR1 LGHDT, CDR2 YNNKEL (reference sequence).

The CDR3 loop is CASSAQGVGQPQHF. CDR3 coding DNA: TGTGCCAGCAGTGCACAGGGGGTAGGTCAGCCCCAGCATTTT. V gene TRBV6-6 combines with J gene TRBJ1-5; 8 bases are a match to TRBD1. Germline V lookup: CDR1 MNHNY, CDR2 SVGAGI (reference sequence). The J segment lost 6 bases and the V segment lost 5 bases, leaving 6 bases of the junction unmatched. The CDR3 is 14 residues long.

This chain links TRBV9 with TRBJ2-1; maybe TRBD1 (6 bases). V was clipped by 0 bases and J by 2 bases, with 9 bases between them. The CDR3 has 15 amino acids. Per the germline V gene, CDR1 is SGDLS and CDR2 is YYNGEE. CDR3 in DNA: TGTGCCAGCAGCGTAGGTGGGGGCCCCTACAATGAGCAGTTCTTC. Translation: CASSVGGGPYNEQFF.

This chain connects TRBV24-1 to TRBJ2-3; tentative D call: TRBD2 (6 bases). V was clipped by 7 bases and J by 1 base, with 14 bases between them. Germline V gene data show CDR1 as KGHDR and CDR2 as SFDVKD. The length of the CDR3 is 15 residues. The CDR3: CATRPNPGGTDTQYF. CDR3 DNA: TGTGCCACCAGACCTAACCCGGGGGGCACAGATACGCAGTATTTT.

This clone occurred once. This chain uses TRBV5-1 with TRBJ2-1; weak D call: TRBD1 (6 bases). Germline V gives CDR1 SGHRS, CDR2 YFSETQ. The ends were cut back, 2 bases at V and 4 bases at J, with 13 bases in the middle. CDR3 size: 15 residues. The CDR3 sequence: CASSLGGQGYNEQFF. CDR3 coding DNA: TGCGCCAGCAGCTTAGGCGGGCAGGGGTACAATGAGCAGTTCTTC. Drawing the rest from reference TRBV5-1 and TRBJ2-1, the complete variable domain is KAGVTQTPRYLIKTRGQQVTLSCSPISGHRSVSWYQQTPGQGLQFLFEYFSETQRNKGNFPGRFSGRQFSNSRSEMNVSTLELGDSALYLCASSLGGQGYNEQFFGPGTRLTVL.

The rearrangement links TRBV19 to TRBJ1-5; a possible D gene is TRBD1 (6 bases). Germline-derived CDR1 and CDR2 are LNHDA and SQIVND (reference sequence). The V end lost 5 bases, the J end lost 1 base, and 12 bases lay between the germline ends. This CDR3 contains 15 residues. The DNA for the CDR3 is TGTGCCAGTAGTCGTCCCAGGGGCAGCAATCAGCCCCAGCATTTT. Translating gives CASSRPRGSNQPQHF. Full variable domain (rest looked up from reference TRBV19 and TRBJ1-5): DGGITQSPKYLFRKEGQNVTLSCEQNLNHDAMYWYRQDPGQGLRLIYYSQIVNDFQKGDIAEGYSVSREKKESFPLTVTSAQKNPTAFYLCASSRPRGSNQPQHFGDGTRLSIL.

The V and J genes are TRBV2 and TRBJ1-3, with a tentative D call TRBD1 (5 bases). This CDR3 region has 15 residues. The germline gives CDR1 SNHLY, CDR2 FYNNEI. Trimming took off 3 bases at V and 0 bases at J, with 9 bases between the two ends. CDR3: CASSEGQNSGNTIYF. The CDR3 bases are TGTGCCAGCAGTGAGGGGCAAAACTCTGGAAACACCATATATTTT.

The genes are TRBV19 and TRBJ1-2; D is ambiguous. There are 17 residues in the CDR3. Germline CDR1 and CDR2: LNHDA and SQIVND (reference sequence). Trimming cost V 7 bases and J 3 bases, with 24 bases left between them. CDR3 in DNA: TGTGCCAGTATCGCCCAACGAAGGACGGACTACGACTATGGCTACACCTTC. Translation: CASIAQRRTDYDYGYTF.

V is TRBV7-9 and J is TRBJ2-2, with D perhaps matching TRBD1 (7 bases). Trimming took 2 bases from V and 4 from J, leaving 11 bases between them. This CDR3 region has 15 residues. Germline assignment: CDR1 SEHNR and CDR2 FQNEAQ (reference sequence). The CDR3 DNA reads as TGTGCCAGCAGCTTAAGACAGGGAGGCACCGGGGAGCTGTTTTTT. It codes for CASSLRQGGTGELFF.

The chain combines TRBV3-1 (or the pseudogene TRBV3-2) with TRBJ1-2; the D gene is possibly TRBD1 (5 bases). Trimming removed 3 bases from V and 10 bases from J, with 15 bases in between. Germline values: CDR1 LGHDT, CDR2 YNNKEL (reference sequence). This CDR3 is built from 13 residues. The CDR3 region is CASSQWGRFDYTF. In DNA form, the CDR3 reads TGTGCCAGCAGCCAGTGGGGGAGGTTTGACTACACCTTC.

The chain recombines TRBV9 with TRBJ1-2; TRBD1 aligns across 7 bases. The CDR3 sequence is 16 residues long. V lost 4 bases and J lost 2; bases outside the gene matches: 11. Germline loops: CDR1 SGDLS, CDR2 YYNGEE. CDR3 DNA sequence: TGTGCCAGCAGCCTAACCACCGGGACAGTAAACTATGGCTACACCTTC. This encodes CASSLTTGTVNYGYTF.

The rearrangement links TRBV5-1 to TRBJ1-2; 10 bases agree with TRBD1. The CDR3 extends over 17 amino acids. The germline V gene encodes CDR1 SGHRS and CDR2 YFSETQ. After removal of 4 bases from V and 5 bases from J, the junction contained 14 bases not matched to a gene. The CDR3 sequence: CASSLELGQGDKYGYTF. In DNA, the CDR3 is TGCGCCAGCAGCCTTGAACTAGGACAGGGGGATAAGTATGGCTACACCTTC.

V is TRBV4-2 and J is TRBJ1-4, with D tentatively TRBD1 (6 bases). Germline CDR1 LGHNA, CDR2 YNFKEQ. This CDR3 is 15 amino acids long. Trimming took 0 bases from V and 7 from J, leaving 12 bases between them. CDR3: CASSQDPGDGEKLFF. The DNA for the CDR3 is TGTGCCAGCAGCCAAGATCCAGGGGATGGTGAAAAACTGTTTTTT.

This chain uses TRBV14 with TRBJ2-4; the D is unclear. Germline values: CDR1 SGHDN, CDR2 FVKESK. V lost 1 base and J 7 bases, leaving 5 bases between the germline ends. CDR3 length equals 12 residues. The CDR3 spells CASSQVRNIQYF. Here the CDR3 DNA reads TGTGCCAGCAGCCAAGTCAGGAACATTCAGTACTTC.

The chain employs TRBV19 and TRBJ2-5, with 10 bases identical to TRBD1. CDR3 length: 14 residues. Germline CDR1 is LNHDA and CDR2 is SQIVND (reference sequence). V shed 3 bases and J 5 bases; nucleotides not matched to a gene: 3. The CDR3 sequence is CASSMDRGDETQYF. In DNA, the CDR3 is TGTGCCAGTAGTATGGACAGGGGGGATGAGACCCAGTACTTC.

The CDR3, as DNA: TGTGCCAGCAGTGAGCAGGGGACATACACTGAAGCTTTCTTT. Encoded protein: CASSEQGTYTEAFF. The genes are TRBV6-1 and TRBJ1-1; weak D call: TRBD1 (6 bases). CDR1 and CDR2 (germline): MNHNS, SASEGT. Trimming cost V 3 bases and J 3 bases, with 11 bases left between them. This CDR3 has 14 residues.

The V call is TRBV12-5, the J call TRBJ1-4; 7 nucleotides match TRBD1. Germline CDR1 and CDR2: LGHNT and FRNRAP. There are 16 residues in the CDR3. V lost 2 bases and J lost 0; bases outside the gene matches: 3. For the CDR3, the DNA is TGTGCTAGTGGTTTGAACAGGGGTGCAACTAATGAAAAACTGTTTTTT. Protein sequence: CASGLNRGATNEKLFF.

The chain recombines TRBV29-1 with TRBJ1-4; TRBD1 matches 8 bases. V lost 6 bases and J lost 7; bases outside the gene matches: 7. Per germline, CDR1 SQVTM and CDR2 ANQGSEA. This CDR3 has 13 amino acids. The CDR3 here is CSVEQGAGEKLFF. CDR3 DNA: TGCAGCGTAGAGCAGGGGGCGGGTGAAAAACTGTTTTTT.

This clone was found a few times. CDR3 nucleotides: TGCGCCAGCAGCTTGCGTGGCAGGGATAATTCACCCCTCCACTTT. Translated, it gives CASSLRGRDNSPLHF. The chain carries TRBV5-1 and TRBJ1-6; D might be TRBD1 (5 bases). The CDR3 loop spans 15 amino acids. Germline values: CDR1 SGHRS, CDR2 YFSETQ. Trimming removed 1 base at V and 5 bases at J, with 10 bases between.